This T cell receptor (beta chain) was sequenced in a study of human T cells and chemical hapten exposure. This clonotype was seen at least ten times. TCRdb processed the RACE reads anew with MiXCR; each CDR3 protein has one entry. The sample contains approximately 350,000 distinct CDR3 sequences, under 8% of which appear only once. Documented time point: patch test 1, 2 weeks after DPC sensitization. Treatment described: therapeutic diphenylcyclopropenone sensitization with weekly scalp DPC. The germline V gene has CDR1 SGHAT and CDR2 FQDESV (reference sequence). Trimming stripped 5 bases from V and 0 bases from J, with 18 bases between. This CDR3 region has 17 residues.

The chain joins TRBV11-1 to TRBJ2-3, with D perhaps matching TRBD1 or TRBD2 (5 bases each). The sequence came from a woman between 18 and 29 years old with alopecia areata. Some clones in this sample may be carry-over from other donors' samples. Sequencing used whole blood, obtained in connection with sensitization to the hapten diphenylcyclopropenone (DPC). This CDR3 reads CASSQGAAAISTDTQYF. In DNA form, the CDR3 reads TGTGCCAGCAGCCAGGGAGCGGCAGCTATTAGCACAGATACGCAGTATTTT.